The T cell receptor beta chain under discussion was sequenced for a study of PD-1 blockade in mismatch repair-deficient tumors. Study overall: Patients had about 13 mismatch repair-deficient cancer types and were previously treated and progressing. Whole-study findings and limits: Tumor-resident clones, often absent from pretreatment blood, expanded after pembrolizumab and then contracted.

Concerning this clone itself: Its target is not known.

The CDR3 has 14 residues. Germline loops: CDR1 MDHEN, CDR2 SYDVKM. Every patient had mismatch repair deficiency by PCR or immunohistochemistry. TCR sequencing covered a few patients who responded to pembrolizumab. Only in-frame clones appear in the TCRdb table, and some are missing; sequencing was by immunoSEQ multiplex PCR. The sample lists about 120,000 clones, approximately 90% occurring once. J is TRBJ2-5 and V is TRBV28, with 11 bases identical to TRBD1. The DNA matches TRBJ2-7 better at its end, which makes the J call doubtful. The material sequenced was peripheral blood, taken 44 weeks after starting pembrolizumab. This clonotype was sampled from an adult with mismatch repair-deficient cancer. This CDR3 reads CASRGTGGSYEQYF. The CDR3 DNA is TGTGCCAGTAGGGGGACAGGGGGCTCCTACGAGCAGTACTTC.